The sequence of this T cell receptor (beta chain) was determined in a study of shared clonotypes between healthy human individuals. Study outcomes and limitations: Rarefaction revealed incomplete sorted-subset sequencing despite large depth.

Losses at the gene ends were 4 bases for V and 0 bases for J; bases not matched to a gene: 11. This CDR3 has 18 residues. The V gene's germline CDR1 is SGDLS and CDR2 YYNGEE. Genomic DNA of every subset was divided equally among multiple immunoSEQ plates. Per the original data handling: ImmunoSEQ gave junction-only sequences without quality scores, so filtering differed. Produced via immunoSEQ multiplex PCR; TCRdb's table is partial and in-frame only. V and J calls and clone size are copied from that table; D and trimming were computed from the DNA. The sample carries 550,000 to 750,000 clones, around 95% recorded once. A word on this clone: The target antigen is unknown.

Terminally differentiated effector memory CD45RA+ cells were excluded from the naive CD8 cells, which were CD45RO-negative and positively selected for CCR7. The healthy adult donors were HIV-negative and reported no recent acute infections or vaccinations. This TCR derives from a woman under 40 in good health. The sequenced sample consisted of naive CD8+ T cells sorted from blood. The rearrangement uses TRBV9 and TRBJ2-1; TRBD2 matches 9 bases. The CDR3 protein is CASSSRLADTSSYNEQFF. CDR3 coding DNA: TGTGCCAGCAGCTCCAGACTAGCGGACACGAGCTCCTACAATGAGCAGTTCTTC.